This TCR beta chain was obtained from a study of molecular identifiers for immune sequencing clone quantification (dated by TCRdb to between 2018 and 2020). Broadly, across the study: For a replicate experiment, RNA from roughly 20,000 or 100,000 naive CD8 T cells was divided into five aliquots, and four of the five aliquots were sequenced. This methods study benchmarked molecular-identifier clustering-based TCR repertoire sequencing (MIDCIRS) and TCR RNA copy counting, using CD8 T cells to do so.

This clonotype has more than one count but fewer than ten. The specificity of this receptor is unknown. No base-level quality is on record; no much larger clone is a single base apart. Preparation of the library involved PCR. Reads for this sample came from a NextSeq 500. Bulk TCR libraries were generated as previously described, with the TCR primers listed in Table S5 used. Total RNA was purified with the Qiagen AllPrep DNA/RNA kit. Reads from multiple sequencing runs of the same library were pooled before analysis. The paper's processing steps were these. Only reads with exact TCR constant sequence were kept, trimmed to 150 nt, and grouped by their 12-nt molecular barcodes. Within each barcode group, reads were sub-clustered at a 15% Levenshtein threshold, and quality-weighted consensus sequences were built per RNA molecule. Non-functional sequences were discarded, and so were lower-count sequences lying one edit away from another sequence. Barcode sub-clusters with fewer than 20% of the maximum read count were removed, based on fitting two negative binomial distributions. The public reads were reprocessed in TCRdb via fastp at Q25 and MiXCR, keeping in-frame beta chains. Rows with one shared CDR3 protein collapse into an entry with the most common genes and DNA. The V and J calls were determined by TCRdb, not by the authors. Across this sample there are 97,000 or so distinct CDR3 sequences, with 30% to 45% seen only once. The ten largest clones represent roughly 10% of the sample.

From a lookup of the germline V gene (reference sequence), CDR1 and CDR2 are SEHNR and FQNEAQ. Counted from cysteine to phenylalanine, this CDR3 has 12 amino acids. The retained sequence is limited to the CDR3, 36 bases, with the frame set at the first base. V was cut back by 2 bases and J by 6 bases, leaving a gap of 8 bases between them. Naive CD8 T cell libraries were made from roughly 18,000 to 920,000 sorted cells using 10%, 30% or 50% of purified RNA. On a BD FACSAria II, naive CD8 T cells were FACS-sorted as CD8+CD4-CCR7+CD45RA+ and collected into RLT Plus buffer. To test detection sensitivity, Jurkat RNA equal to ten TCR copies was added to samples of about 17,000-1,100,000 naive CD8 T cells. CD8 T cells were enriched with RosetteSep CD8+ T Cell Enrichment Cocktail and Ficoll-Paque, followed by ACK red cell lysis. The paper as a whole reports these results and caveats: Highly expanded clone sizes could be underestimated if identical TCR molecules share a barcode. Modeling gave about three recovered TCR RNA copies per cell versus 9.5 to 10 by digital PCR, implying 25% to 30% capture efficiency. When barcode sub-clustering was not used, chimeric consensus sequences inflated TCR diversity, with chimeras reaching as high as 47%. Clones above 20 RNA copies held over 99% of molecules in CMV-specific effector cells but under 1% in naive cells. Spiked-in Jurkat TCR RNA (roughly 10 copies' worth), which is not part of the donor repertoire, was contained in the naive libraries. Even against a background of around 900,000 naive CD8 T cells, spiked-in Jurkat TCR RNA amounting to a single cell's worth was reported to be detectable.

The sequenced sample was naive CD8+ T cells from blood, with Jurkat cell RNA spiked in. The cell subset or site tag for this specimen amounts to: FACS-sorted CD8+CD4-CCR7+CD45RA+ naive T cells. The receptor was derived from a human donor in good health. Some libraries in this study had Jurkat cell RNA spiked in. The chain links TRBV7-9 with TRBJ2-7, with the D assignment possibly TRBD1 or TRBD2, given 5 matching bases for each. Here is the DNA: TGTGCCAGCAGCTTATCAGGGACCGAGCAGTACTTC. Its translation is CASSLSGTEQYF.